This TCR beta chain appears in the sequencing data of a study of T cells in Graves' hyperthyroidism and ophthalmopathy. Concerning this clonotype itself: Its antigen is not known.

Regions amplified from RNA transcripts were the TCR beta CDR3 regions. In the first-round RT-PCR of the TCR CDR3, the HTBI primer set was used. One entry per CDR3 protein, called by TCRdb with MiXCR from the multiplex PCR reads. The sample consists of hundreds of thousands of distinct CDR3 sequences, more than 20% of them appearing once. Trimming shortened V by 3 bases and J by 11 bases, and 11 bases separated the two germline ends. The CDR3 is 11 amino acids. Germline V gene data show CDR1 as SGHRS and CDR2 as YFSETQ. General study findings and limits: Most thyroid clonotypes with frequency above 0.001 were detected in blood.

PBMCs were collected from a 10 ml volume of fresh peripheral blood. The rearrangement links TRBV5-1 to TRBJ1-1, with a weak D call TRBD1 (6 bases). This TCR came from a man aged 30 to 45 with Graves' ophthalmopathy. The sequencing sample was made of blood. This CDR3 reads CASSYRGAAFF. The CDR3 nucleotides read TGCGCCAGCAGCTATCGGGGGGCGGCTTTCTTT.